Below, 24 T cell receptor beta chains from the same sample are listed, as sequenced in a study of blood T cell repertoires in COVID-19. Sequenced by immunoSEQ multiplex PCR; TCRdb stores in-frame clones only, minus some. The sample holds roughly 150,000 clones; roughly 81% are singletons and the top ten take under 3.5%. The source material was peripheral blood. These receptors were obtained from a woman older than 75 with COVID-19, enrolled during active disease.

The rearrangement uses TRBV5-1 and TRBJ2-5; 7 bases match TRBD2. The CDR3 sequence is 15 residues long. CDR1 and CDR2 (germline): SGHRS, YFSETQ. The V gene end was trimmed by 4 bases and the J gene end by 1 base; junction bases not matched to a gene: 7. The CDR3 DNA sequence: TGCGCCAGCAGCAAAATAGCGGGCTCCCAAGAGACCCAGTACTTC. This translates into CASSKIAGSQETQYF.

The CDR3 loop reads CASSLVHRGWWQYF. The CDR3 DNA is TGTGCCAGCAGCTTAGTTCACAGGGGTTGGTGGCAGTACTTC. The chain is built from TRBV11-2 and TRBJ2-7, with 7 positions matching TRBD1. This CDR3 spans 14 amino acids. CDR1 is SGHAT and CDR2 is FQNNGV in the germline V gene. V lost 1 base and J lost 9; bases outside the gene matches: 9. The complete variable domain, with remaining parts taken from reference TRBV11-2 and TRBJ2-7, reads EAGVAQSPRYKIIEKRQSVAFWCNPISGHATLYWYQQILGQGPKLLIQFQNNGVVDDSQLPKDRFSAERLKGVDSTLKIQPAKLEDSAVYLCASSLVHRGWWQYFGPGTRLTVT.

This clone has just a few counts. This chain connects TRBV23-1 to TRBJ1-5; 7 nucleotides align to TRBD1. TRBV23-1 is an ORF; its function is uncertain. V dropped 4 bases and J dropped 5; count of bases not matched to a gene: 11. This CDR3 has 16 residues. CDR3 loop: CASSPTTGQPHQPQHF. In nucleotides, the CDR3 is TGCGCCAGCAGTCCGACGACAGGGCAACCGCATCAGCCCCAGCATTTT.

The chain recombines TRBV18 with TRBJ2-2, with D possibly TRBD2 on 6 matching bases. CDR1 KGHSH and CDR2 LQKENI come from the germline V gene. This CDR3 contains 15 residues. Trimming cost V 3 bases and J 1 base, with 9 bases left between them. The DNA of the CDR3 is TGTGCCAGCTCACCCGGCGGGAAGAACACCGGGGAGCTGTTTTTT. Translation gives CASSPGGKNTGELFF.

The gene calls are TRBV14 and TRBJ2-5, with D perhaps matching TRBD2 (5 bases). Germline assignment: CDR1 SGHDN and CDR2 FVKESK. Trimming took 4 bases from V and 5 from J, leaving 17 bases between them. This CDR3 is built from 15 residues. The CDR3 protein is CASSPNRGFVETQYF. The CDR3 nucleotides are TGTGCCAGCAGCCCTAACCGCGGGTTCGTCGAGACCCAGTACTTC.

A few counts support this clone. This chain uses TRBV7-2 with TRBJ2-3, with 13 bases aligning to TRBD2. Germline values: CDR1 SGHTA, CDR2 FQGNSA. V shed 4 bases and J 8 bases; nucleotides not matched to a gene: 9. The CDR3 has 16 amino acids. CDR3 protein: CASSSLAGGLGGTQYF. The CDR3, as DNA: TGTGCCAGCAGCTCACTAGCGGGGGGGCTGGGAGGTACGCAGTATTTT.

The chain recombines TRBV11-2 with TRBJ1-1, with 8 bases identical to TRBD1. The CDR3 contains 17 residues. V was clipped by 5 bases and J by 4 bases; unmatched bases: 15. CDR1 and CDR2 from the germline V gene are SGHAT and FQNNGV. The CDR3 nucleotides read TGTGCCAGCAGCCCAACCCTAGGACAGGGAAGGGTCACTGAAGCTTTCTTT. Residues: CASSPTLGQGRVTEAFF. Using reference TRBV11-2 and TRBJ1-1 for the parts outside the CDR3, the full variable domain is EAGVAQSPRYKIIEKRQSVAFWCNPISGHATLYWYQQILGQGPKLLIQFQNNGVVDDSQLPKDRFSAERLKGVDSTLKIQPAKLEDSAVYLCASSPTLGQGRVTEAFFGQGTRLTVV.

The rearrangement joins TRBV6-2 or TRBV6-3 to TRBJ2-5, with D maybe TRBD2 (5 bases). Germline V gene lookup returns CDR1 MNHEY and CDR2 SVGEGT. The CDR3 covers 14 residues. Trimming left V 5 bases short and J 2 bases short, with 12 bases between. The chain's CDR3 is CASSGRSGQETQYF. The CDR3 DNA reads TGTGCCAGCAGTGGCCGATCGGGACAAGAGACCCAGTACTTC.

The rearrangement uses TRBV5-1 and TRBJ2-7; D might be TRBD1 (6 bases). Germline assignment: CDR1 SGHRS and CDR2 YFSETQ. Trimming removed 4 bases at V and 4 bases at J, with 9 bases between. This CDR3 has 12 residues. The CDR3 loop reads CASSIDRYEQYF. The CDR3 nucleotides read TGCGCCAGCAGCATCGACAGGTACGAGCAGTACTTC.

The genes are TRBV2 and TRBJ2-1, with D hard to call. V was shortened by 7 bases and J by 1 base, with 8 bases between the two germline ends. This CDR3 is built from 13 residues. Germline V lookup: CDR1 SNHLY, CDR2 FYNNEI. As DNA, the CDR3 is TGTGCCAGCATTCCGTCTTCCTACAATGAGCAGTTCTTC. Residues: CASIPSSYNEQFF. The whole variable domain, filled in from reference TRBV2 and TRBJ2-1, reads EPEVTQTPSHQVTQMGQEVILRCVPISNHLYFYWYRQILGQKVEFLVSFYNNEISEKSEIFDDQFSVERPDGSNFTLKIRSTKLEDSAMYFCASIPSSYNEQFFGPGTRLTVL.

This clone was detected once. The J gene is TRBJ2-1, the V gene TRBV5-6; D call uncertain. V lost 4 bases to trimming and J lost 7 bases, with 6 bases between them. The germline CDR1 and CDR2 sequences are SGHDT and YYEEEE. The CDR3 covers 11 residues. The CDR3 DNA follows: TGTGCCAGCAGCCGAGATAATGAGCAGTTCTTC. This translates into CASSRDNEQFF. The full variable domain, completed using reference TRBV5-6 and TRBJ2-1, is DAGVTQSPTHLIKTRGQQVTLRCSPKSGHDTVSWYQQALGQGPQFIFQYYEEEERQRGNFPDRFSGHQFPNYSSELNVNALLLGDSALYLCASSRDNEQFFGPGTRLTVL.

This clone was seen only once. The gene calls are TRBV9 and TRBJ2-7, with D tentatively TRBD2 (5 bases). V shed 4 bases and J shed 1 base, with 15 bases lying between them. The CDR3 runs to 15 residues. Germline assignment: CDR1 SGDLS and CDR2 YYNGEE. CDR3 bases: TGTGCCAGCAGCTTAACTGACGGAGGTTCCTACGAGCAGTACTTC. It translates to CASSLTDGGSYEQYF.

V is TRBV19 and J is TRBJ1-5; 7 positions match TRBD1. V gave up 5 bases and J gave up 3 bases; unmatched junction bases: 7. This CDR3 has 15 amino acids. The germline V gene encodes CDR1 LNHDA and CDR2 SQIVND (reference sequence). CDR3 bases: TGTGCCAGTAGTCTCTGGGACAGCTTCAATCAGCCCCAGCATTTT. Amino acids: CASSLWDSFNQPQHF.

The chain uses TRBV28 and TRBJ2-5; 11 bases align to TRBD2. This CDR3 comprises 14 residues. V lost 5 bases and J lost 3; bases outside the gene matches: 2. In germline, CDR1 is MDHEN, CDR2 SYDVKM. The CDR3, as DNA: TGTGCCAGCAGTCTGACTAGCGGGAAAGAGACCCAGTACTTC. It specifies CASSLTSGKETQYF.

The chain has TRBV19 and TRBJ2-3; 10 nucleotides agree with TRBD1. Germline values: CDR1 LNHDA, CDR2 SQIVND (reference sequence). The CDR3 has 16 residues. V was clipped by 5 bases and J by 0 bases; unmatched bases: 5. The CDR3 protein is CASSPRGQGSTDTQYF. CDR3 sequence (DNA): TGTGCCAGTAGTCCCCGGGGACAGGGGAGCACAGATACGCAGTATTTT.

For the CDR3, the DNA is TGTGCCAGCAGCTTATTACTTAGACAGGGGGCCTCAGGAAACACCATATATTTT. Its protein product is CASSLLLRQGASGNTIYF. The chain recombines TRBV7-8 with TRBJ1-3; 10 nucleotides line up with TRBD1. CDR1 is SGHVS and CDR2 is FQNEAQ in the germline V gene. V shed 2 bases, J shed 4 bases, and the junction held 11 bases outside the gene matches. The CDR3 has 18 amino acids.

This rearrangement joins TRBV10-3 to TRBJ2-2, with 7 bases identical to TRBD2. CDR3 length: 14 residues. The ends lost 6 bases at V and 1 base at J; junction bases unmatched: 2. Germline V gives CDR1 ENHRY, CDR2 SYGVKD. CDR3 nucleotide sequence: TGTGCCATCAGAACGGGGGGGAACACCGGGGAGCTGTTTTTT. Translated: CAIRTGGNTGELFF.

This rearrangement joins TRBV4-3 to TRBJ1-6; D is unclear. The V gene lost 4 bases and the J gene lost 7 bases, with 17 bases spanning the gap. The germline V gene encodes CDR1 LGHNA and CDR2 YSLEER. The CDR3 runs 16 residues. The CDR3 reads CASSPQVETRNSPLHF. CDR3 nucleotides: TGCGCCAGCAGCCCGCAGGTCGAGACGAGAAATTCACCCCTCCACTTT.

The gene calls are TRBV5-6 and TRBJ1-1; D not certain. Trimming removed 0 bases from V and 6 bases from J, with 15 bases in between. In germline, CDR1 is SGHDT, CDR2 YYEEEE. The CDR3 covers 15 residues. CDR3 sequence: CASSLAVTLPAEAFF. The CDR3 coding sequence is TGTGCCAGCAGCTTGGCGGTCACCTTACCCGCTGAAGCTTTCTTT.

The chain employs TRBV28 and TRBJ1-2, with a possible D match to TRBD1 (6 bases). The CDR3 has 14 residues. Germline V gene data show CDR1 as MDHEN and CDR2 as SYDVKM. V was shortened by 5 bases and J by 2 bases, with 12 bases between the two germline ends. The CDR3 loop is CASSSAGANYGYTF. The CDR3 nucleotides read TGTGCCAGCAGTAGCGCGGGGGCCAACTATGGCTACACCTTC.

The genes are TRBV12-3 or TRBV12-4 and TRBJ2-1, with 8 nucleotides matching TRBD2. This CDR3 is built from 12 residues. V lost 6 bases, J lost 9 bases, and 4 bases stayed unmatched. The CDR3: CASSLTSVEQFF. The DNA for the CDR3 is TGTGCCAGCAGCCTGACTAGCGTTGAGCAGTTCTTC.

V usage is TRBV7-3 and J usage is TRBJ2-1, with TRBD1 matching 7 bases. Germline CDR1 reads SGHTA; CDR2 reads FQGTGA. This CDR3 comprises 14 residues. J was trimmed by 3 bases and V by 5 bases; bases with no gene match: 4. The CDR3 region has the DNA TGTGCCAGCAGCCAGGACAGGTTCTACAATGAGCAGTTCTTC. It specifies CASSQDRFYNEQFF.

The chain is built from TRBV7-9 and TRBJ2-7, with 7 positions matching TRBD1. In germline, CDR1 is SEHNR, CDR2 FQNEAQ (reference sequence). The CDR3 extends over 12 amino acids. Trimming removed 7 bases from V and 6 bases from J; junction bases left unmatched: 6. The CDR3 region has the DNA TGTGCCAGCACACATTACAGGGGCGAGCAGTACTTC. Amino acids: CASTHYRGEQYF.

The chain joins TRBV28 to TRBJ1-1; 10 positions agree with TRBD1. V shed 6 bases and J 10 bases; nucleotides not matched to a gene: 14. This CDR3 spans 15 amino acids. The germline CDR1 and CDR2 sequences are MDHEN and SYDVKM. CDR3 DNA sequence: TGTGCCAGCAGCACCCCGTCGACAGGGGGCGGGGGAGCTTTCTTT. Its protein product is CASSTPSTGGGGAFF.